Listed here is a single TCR beta chain. Random hexamers primed reverse transcription of about 0.45 to 1 ug RNA. TCRdb re-called the immunoSEQ multiplex PCR reads with MiXCR, one entry per CDR3 protein. The table lists hundreds of thousands of distinct CDR3 sequences, 94% of them singletons. The entry originates in a study of CD8 T cells in Susac syndrome. The junction had 8 bases not matched to a gene; V was cut back by 10 bases and J by 5 bases. This CDR3 is built from 13 residues. CDR1 MDHEN and CDR2 SYDVKM come from the germline V gene. This TCR came from a human donor with Susac syndrome. The sequenced sample was CD4+ T cells from PBMCs. This rearrangement joins TRBV28 to TRBJ1-1; 9 bases are shared with TRBD1. The CDR3 loop reads CATTGGLRTEAFF. CDR3 nucleotide sequence: TGTGCCACCACAGGGGGCCTGAGGACTGAAGCTTTCTTT.